This T cell receptor (beta chain) was found in a study of cytotoxic CD8 clonotypes in ibrutinib-treated CLL (dated by TCRdb to the early 2020s). The study in broad terms: The cohort included approximately 15 treatment-naive and under 13 relapsed/refractory patients; roughly 17 were IGHV unmutated. Partial responses were observed in roughly 24 patients and complete responses in 2; after a median follow-up of 68 months, remission was maintained in 15 or so patients and progression was observed in approximately 12. Samples at response were collected after a median of approximately twelve months of treatment, with a range of about 6 to 36 months. An average of about 250,000 productive templates and 94,082 productive rearrangements was obtained per sample. Longitudinal samples were available for about 30% of the 86 trial participants. Cryopreserved peripheral blood mononuclear cells were collected at three points: before therapy, at response, and at either sustained remission or disease progression. Patients were still on ibrutinib when every remission and progressive disease sample was collected. General findings and caveats noted by the study authors: Public clonotypes were rare and either contracted or stayed stable during treatment, and the rise in clonality at ibrutinib response reflected the expansion of private clonotypes. Baseline clonality was found to be higher than that of age-matched healthy donors and was strongly correlated with circulating CD8+ T-cell counts. Sampling times were not matched between patients in sustained remission and patients whose disease was progressing, and lymph node repertoires were not examined. Clonality rose at ibrutinib response, remained stable during sustained remission, and dropped back toward baseline at progression.

This specimen's time point label, interpreted: progressive disease on ibrutinib. For TCR beta library preparation, 1.5 to 2 micrograms of genomic DNA were isolated from cryopreserved PBMCs. Longitudinal blood samples from CLL patients receiving ibrutinib monotherapy were subjected to high-throughput TCR beta sequencing. Patients were enrolled in a phase 2 open-label single-center ibrutinib monotherapy trial. Concerning this clone itself: The specificity of this receptor is unknown. No base quality values were provided; no much bigger clone lies one nucleotide off.

A MiSeq instrument was used for deep resolution sequencing, which targeted depths ranging from 1 in 1 million up to 1 in 200,000 T cells, with coverage averaging 10x for each clonotype. The immunoSEQ hsTCRB Kit was used to generate the TCR beta libraries. As for the authors' bioinformatics: Data were analyzed with ImmunoSEQ Data Assistant and ImmunoSEQ Analyzer, with V, D and J genes assigned per IMGT definitions. Clonality, which ranges from 0 to 1, was calculated by subtracting the normalized Shannon entropy of productive rearrangement frequencies from one. Only overrepresented clonotypes making up at least 0.05% of each patient's repertoire were included in the public clonotype analysis. About a dozen age-matched healthy donor repertoires from immuneACCESS served as clonality controls. Here the immuneACCESS table is served through TCRdb, limited to in-frame sequences with V and J called. Missing clones are a known gap in these copies; in checked studies unresolved V genes cover under half, and the rest lacks a known reason. Clone size and the V and J calls come from that table; the DNA yielded D and trimming. The sample contains around 27,000 clones, roughly two thirds of them found a single time. Roughly half of the sample is taken by the ten largest.

The junction carries 9 bases between V and J, which are trimmed by 0 bases and 6 bases respectively. CDR1 ENHRY and CDR2 SYGVKD are derived from the germline V gene. The CDR3 starts with the cysteine, ends with the phenylalanine, and has 14 residues. Kept here is only the CDR3 DNA, which spans 42 bases and is read in frame from base 1. This receptor was identified in a human donor with chronic lymphocytic leukemia. Sequenced material: PBMCs, taken at disease progression, from a patient treated with ibrutinib. The sequence is built from TRBV10-3 and TRBJ1-5; D gene: possibly TRBD1, on 6 matching bases. In nucleotide form, the sequence is TGTGCCATCAGTGAGTCCTCAGGGGTTCAGCCCCAGCATTTT. Its coded protein is CAISESSGVQPQHF.